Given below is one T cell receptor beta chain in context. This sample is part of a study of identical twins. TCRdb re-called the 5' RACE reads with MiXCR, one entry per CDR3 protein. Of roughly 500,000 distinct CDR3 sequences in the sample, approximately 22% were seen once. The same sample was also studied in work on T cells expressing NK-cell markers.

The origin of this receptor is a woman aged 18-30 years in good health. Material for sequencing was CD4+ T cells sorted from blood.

The DNA for the CDR3 is TGTGCCATCTCCCGAGGGGATGGGCGGCAGTATTTT. Its protein is CAISRGDGRQYF. V and J are TRBV10-3 and TRBJ2-3, with D perhaps being TRBD1 or TRBD2 (5 bases each). The length of the CDR3 is 12 residues. Germline V lookup: CDR1 ENHRY, CDR2 SYGVKD. V lost 8 bases to trimming and J lost 11 bases, with 17 bases between them.